This is a list of T cell receptor beta chains from one sample in a study of human T cells and chemical hapten exposure. TCRdb reprocessed the RACE reads with MiXCR, giving one entry per CDR3 protein. The sample yields approximately 82,000 distinct CDR3 sequences, about 6.6% seen once. The input for sequencing was whole blood, taken in connection with sensitization to the hapten diphenylcyclopropenone (DPC). The receptors derive from a woman aged 25 to 39 with alopecia areata. Some clones in this sample may be carry-over from other donors' samples. Each CDR3 is given with its conserved first and last residue. The D gene is left open where the match is weak. Clone size is stated in some rows and not others, as once, few, many or a class when expanded.

size,D,J,V,CDR3,DNA
NA,NA,TRBJ2-7,TRBV20-1,CSASLVRGYEQYF,TGCAGTGCTTCACTAGTGCGAGGATACGAGCAGTACTTC
few,NA,TRBJ1-5,TRBV12-3/TRBV12-4,CASRAGGSNQPQHF,TGTGCCAGCAGGGCCGGAGGGAGCAATCAGCCCCAGCATTTT
many,TRBD2,TRBJ2-7,TRBV6-1,CASRETSGGVWQYF,TGTGCCAGCAGAGAGACTAGCGGGGGGGTCTGGCAGTACTTC
NA,TRBD1,TRBJ1-2,TRBV10-3,CAISPGQAYGYTF,TGTGCCATCAGTCCGGGACAGGCCTATGGCTACACCTTC
many,TRBD1,TRBJ2-7,TRBV15,CATSRETGQTLYEQYF,TGTGCCACCAGCAGAGAAACGGGACAGACCCTCTACGAGCAGTACTTC
few,NA,TRBJ2-3,TRBV12-3/TRBV12-4,CASSSLANYGTDTQYF,TGTGCCAGCAGTTCCCTCGCTAACTATGGCACAGATACGCAGTATTTT
many,TRBD1,TRBJ1-1,TRBV20-1,CSATSPGQGINTEAFF,TGCAGTGCTACGTCCCCGGGACAGGGAATTAACACTGAAGCTTTCTTT
many,TRBD1,TRBJ1-2,TRBV3-1,CASSHGQGRGYTF,TGTGCCAGCAGTCATGGACAGGGACGTGGCTACACCTTC
many,NA,TRBJ2-3,TRBV20-1,CSASLGFTFMDTQYF,TGCAGTGCTAGTTTAGGTTTCACTTTCATGGATACGCAGTATTTT
many,TRBD1,TRBJ1-5,TRBV10-3,CAISETGVSNQPQHF,TGTGCCATCAGTGAGACAGGGGTTAGCAATCAGCCCCAGCATTTT
many,TRBD2,TRBJ2-7,TRBV10-2,CASSVPSGSSYEQYF,TGCGCCAGCAGTGTACCTAGCGGGAGCTCCTACGAGCAGTACTTC
NA,TRBD2,TRBJ2-3,TRBV6-1,CASTGLAGGQGRADTQYF,TGTGCCAGCACGGGACTAGCGGGGGGGCAGGGTAGGGCAGATACGCAGTATTTT